This T cell receptor (beta chain) was captured in a study of metastatic and nonmetastatic thyroid tumors. About the study: Comparison of repertoires was carried out across blood and tumor or nodule tissue from malignant and benign thyroid patients. Study observations and caveats: Compared with benign nodules, malignant thyroid tumors were reported to have significantly higher TCR beta diversity in both blood and tumor.

Original processing notes: The study took CDR3 differences across clinicopathological groups and made a distant-metastasis classifier for papillary thyroid cancer from them. TCRdb re-called clones from the PCR reads using MiXCR. These V and J calls derive from TCRdb rather than the authors' analysis. The table shows approximately 69,000 clones, with approximately 15% occurring only once. Every patient underwent thyroid surgery untreated. V trimming: 1 base; J trimming: 6 bases; junction bases outside the gene matches: 0. Germline CDR1 is SGHAT and CDR2 is FQNNGV. The CDR3 is 14 amino acids. This clone was seen ten or more times. Antigen specificity is unknown.

Sequencing input: blood. The gene calls are TRBV11-2 and TRBJ2-1; 10 bases line up with TRBD2. This clonotype originated in a male donor with papillary thyroid cancer or a benign thyroid nodule (not recorded which). Some clones in this sample may be carry-over from other donors' samples. The CDR3 region is CASSLASGSNEQFF. CDR3 bases: TGTGCCAGCAGCTTAGCTAGCGGGAGCAATGAGCAGTTCTTC.